This entry features one TCR beta chain sequence. This entry comes from a study of blood T cell repertoires in COVID-19. In the source study's methods: Estimation of nucleated cell counts was performed using reference gene primer amplification. Sequencing was performed with immunoSEQ multiplex PCR; in TCRdb, only in-frame clones are kept and a portion is missing. V and J calls plus clone size are reproduced from that table; the DNA served to infer D and trimming. This sample has approximately 100,000 clones, with around 80% found just once. Trimming removed 3 bases at V and 1 base at J, with 18 bases between. Germline lookup yields CDR1 MDHEN and CDR2 SYDVKM. This CDR3 is 17 amino acids long.

The J gene is TRBJ2-5, the V gene TRBV28; TRBD2 might be the D (6 bases). This TCR was recovered from an elderly woman with active or convalescent COVID-19. The sample taken for sequencing was peripheral blood. The CDR3 DNA reads TGTGCCAGCAGTTTCGTTCGAGGCGGGATTACCCAAGAGACCCAGTACTTC. Translation: CASSFVRGGITQETQYF.